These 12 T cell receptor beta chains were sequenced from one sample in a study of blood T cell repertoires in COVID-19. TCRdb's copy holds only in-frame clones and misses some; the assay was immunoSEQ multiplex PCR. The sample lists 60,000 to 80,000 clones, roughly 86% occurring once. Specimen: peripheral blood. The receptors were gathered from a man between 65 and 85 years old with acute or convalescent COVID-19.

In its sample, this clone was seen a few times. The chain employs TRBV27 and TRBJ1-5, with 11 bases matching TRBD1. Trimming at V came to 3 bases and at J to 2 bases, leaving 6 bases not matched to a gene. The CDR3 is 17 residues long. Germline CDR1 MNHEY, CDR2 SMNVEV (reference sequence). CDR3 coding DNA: TGTGCCAGCAGTTTTGGACAGGGGGCGAATGGCAATCAGCCCCAGCATTTT. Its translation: CASSFGQGANGNQPQHF.

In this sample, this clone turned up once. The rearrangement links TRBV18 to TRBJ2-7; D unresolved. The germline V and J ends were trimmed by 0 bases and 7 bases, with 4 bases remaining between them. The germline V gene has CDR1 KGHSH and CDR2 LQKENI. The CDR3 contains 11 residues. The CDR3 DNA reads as TGTGCCAGCTCACCACCCTCGGAGCAGTACTTC. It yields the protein CASSPPSEQYF.

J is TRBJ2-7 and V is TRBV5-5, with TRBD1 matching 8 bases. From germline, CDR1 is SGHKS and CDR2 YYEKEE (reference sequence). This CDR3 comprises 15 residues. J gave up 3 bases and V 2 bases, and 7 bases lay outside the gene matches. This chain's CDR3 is CASSFQGARDYEQYF. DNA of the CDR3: TGTGCCAGCAGCTTCCAGGGGGCGAGAGACTACGAGCAGTACTTC.

The CDR3 DNA follows: TGTGCCAGCAGCTTACTGGCGGGTCCCTTCAATGAGCAGTTCTTC. Translating gives CASSLLAGPFNEQFF. V is TRBV7-3 and J is TRBJ2-1; D may be TRBD2 (5 bases). Per the germline V gene, CDR1 is SGHTA and CDR2 is FQGTGA. The CDR3 covers 15 residues. Trimming pared 2 bases from V and 6 bases from J, leaving 14 bases between.

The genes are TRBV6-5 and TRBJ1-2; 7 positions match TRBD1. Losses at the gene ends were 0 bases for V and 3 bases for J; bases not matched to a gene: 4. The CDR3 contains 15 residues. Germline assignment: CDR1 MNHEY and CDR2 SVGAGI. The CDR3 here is CASSYSDRRHYGYTF. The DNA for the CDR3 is TGTGCCAGCAGTTACTCGGACAGGAGGCACTATGGCTACACCTTC.

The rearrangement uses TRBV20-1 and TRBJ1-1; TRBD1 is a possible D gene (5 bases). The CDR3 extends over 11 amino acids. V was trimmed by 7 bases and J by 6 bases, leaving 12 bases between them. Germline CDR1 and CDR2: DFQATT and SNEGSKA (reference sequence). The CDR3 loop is CSGKGRPEAFF. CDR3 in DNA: TGCAGTGGGAAGGGGCGCCCTGAAGCTTTCTTT.

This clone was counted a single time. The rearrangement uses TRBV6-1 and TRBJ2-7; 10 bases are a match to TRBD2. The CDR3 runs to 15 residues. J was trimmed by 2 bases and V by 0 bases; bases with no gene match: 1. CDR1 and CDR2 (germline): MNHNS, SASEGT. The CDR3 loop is CASSEAAGGAYEQYF. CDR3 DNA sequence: TGTGCCAGCAGTGAAGCAGCGGGGGGGGCCTACGAGCAGTACTTC.

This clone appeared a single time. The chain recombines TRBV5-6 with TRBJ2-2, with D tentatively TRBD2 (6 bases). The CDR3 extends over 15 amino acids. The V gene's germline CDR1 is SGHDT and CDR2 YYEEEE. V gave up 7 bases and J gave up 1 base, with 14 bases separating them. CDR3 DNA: TGTGCCAGCCGGAGGGAGTTATTGAACACCGGGGAGCTGTTTTTT. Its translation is CASRRELLNTGELFF.

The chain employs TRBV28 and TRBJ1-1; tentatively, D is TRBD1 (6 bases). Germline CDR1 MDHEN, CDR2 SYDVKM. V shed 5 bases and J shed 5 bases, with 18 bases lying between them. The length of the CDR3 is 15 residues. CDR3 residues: CASSPRSIRGTEAFF. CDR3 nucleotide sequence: TGTGCCAGCAGTCCTAGGTCGATCAGGGGAACTGAAGCTTTCTTT. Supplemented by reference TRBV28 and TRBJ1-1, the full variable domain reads DVKVTQSSRYLVKRTGEKVFLECVQDMDHENMFWYRQDPGLGLRLIYFSYDVKMKEKGDIPEGYSVSREKKERFSLILESASTNQTSMYLCASSPRSIRGTEAFFGQGTRLTVV.

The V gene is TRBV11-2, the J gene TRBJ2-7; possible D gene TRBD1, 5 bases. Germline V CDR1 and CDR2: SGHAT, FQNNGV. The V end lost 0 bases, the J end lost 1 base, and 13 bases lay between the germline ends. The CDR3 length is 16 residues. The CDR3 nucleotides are TGTGCCAGCAGCTTAGATTTTACAGGTAGGTCCTACGAGCAGTACTTC. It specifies CASSLDFTGRSYEQYF.

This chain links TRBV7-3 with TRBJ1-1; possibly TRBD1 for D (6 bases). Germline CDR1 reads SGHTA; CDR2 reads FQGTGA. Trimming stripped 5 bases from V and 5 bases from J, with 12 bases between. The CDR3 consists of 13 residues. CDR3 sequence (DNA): TGTGCCAGCAGCCCCGGTGGACAGACTGAAGCTTTCTTT. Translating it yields CASSPGGQTEAFF. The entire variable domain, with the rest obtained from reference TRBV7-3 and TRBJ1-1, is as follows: GAGVSQTPSNKVTEKGKYVELRCDPISGHTALYWYRQSLGQGPEFLIYFQGTGAADDSGLPNDRFFAVRPEGSVSTLKIQRTERGDSAVYLCASSPGGQTEAFFGQGTRLTVV.

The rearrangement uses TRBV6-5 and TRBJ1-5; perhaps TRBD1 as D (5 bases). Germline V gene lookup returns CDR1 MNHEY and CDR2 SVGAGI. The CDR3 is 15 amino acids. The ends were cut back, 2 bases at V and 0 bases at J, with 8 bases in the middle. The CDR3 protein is CASSYGGASNQPQHF. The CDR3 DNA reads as TGTGCCAGCAGTTACGGAGGGGCTAGCAATCAGCCCCAGCATTTT.